Below are 29 T cell receptor beta chains sequenced from a single sample in a study of long-term antiretroviral therapy in people with HIV. An immunoSEQ assay, version v3.0, was performed at survey level. Clones were sequenced by immunoSEQ multiplex PCR, and TCRdb holds only the in-frame ones, with some missing. Among about 25,000 clones listed, 82% were seen once. The sequencing here drew on unsorted PBMCs, taken 2.9 years after starting antiretroviral therapy. The source is a man aged 50 to 60 with HIV.

The V call is TRBV10-3, the J call TRBJ2-1, with D unclear. The germline V and J ends were trimmed by 3 bases and 2 bases, with 11 bases remaining between them. The CDR3 is 15 amino acids. CDR1 and CDR2 from the germline V gene are ENHRY and SYGVKD. The CDR3 protein is CAISERMGPYNEQFF. The CDR3 DNA reads TGTGCCATCAGTGAAAGAATGGGCCCCTACAATGAGCAGTTCTTC.

V usage is TRBV18 and J usage is TRBJ2-1; 9 bases line up with TRBD2. Unmatched junction bases numbered 5, after V lost 6 bases and J lost 2 bases. CDR1 and CDR2 (germline): KGHSH, LQKENI. CDR3 length equals 15 residues. CDR3 in amino acids: CASSPPSGAYNEQFF. CDR3 sequence (DNA): TGTGCCAGCTCCCCCCCTAGCGGGGCCTACAATGAGCAGTTCTTC.

The chain uses TRBV7-9 and TRBJ2-7; possibly TRBD1 for D (7 bases). Trimming pared 4 bases from V and 12 bases from J, leaving 19 bases between. This CDR3 is built from 13 residues. Germline values: CDR1 SEHNR, CDR2 FQNEAQ (reference sequence). DNA for the CDR3: TGTGCCAGCAGCTCGCGGGACAGTGGGGTGGGGTACTTC. Protein product: CASSSRDSGVGYF.

J is TRBJ1-1 and V is TRBV10-3; TRBD1 matches at 8 bases. The junction had 3 bases not matched to a gene; V was cut back by 8 bases and J by 1 base. The CDR3 has 13 residues. Germline V gene sequence: CDR1 ENHRY, CDR2 SYGVKD. The CDR3 loop reads CAIGTGGNTEAFF. In nucleotides, the CDR3 is TGTGCCATCGGTACAGGGGGGAACACTGAAGCTTTCTTT.

The chain recombines TRBV7-9 with TRBJ2-2, with TRBD2 matching over 8 bases. Germline CDR1 reads SEHNR; CDR2 reads FQNEAQ (reference sequence). The CDR3 has 14 amino acids. J lost 6 bases, V lost 1 base, and 1 base had no gene match. CDR3 in amino acids: CASSLVAGSGELFF. CDR3 sequence (DNA): TGTGCCAGCAGCTTAGTAGCGGGGTCCGGGGAGCTGTTTTTT.

The V gene is TRBV6-1, the J gene TRBJ2-1; possible D gene TRBD1, 6 bases. The CDR3 length is 14 residues. V shed 6 bases and J shed 6 bases, with 15 bases lying between them. CDR1 and CDR2 from the germline V gene are MNHNS and SASEGT. CDR3 loop: CASSALTGGNEQFF. The CDR3 coding sequence is TGTGCCAGCAGCGCCTTGACAGGCGGCAATGAGCAGTTCTTC.

The genes are TRBV5-4 and TRBJ2-2; 8 nucleotides match TRBD1. CDR1 is SGHNT and CDR2 is YYREEE in the germline V gene (reference sequence). The CDR3 spans 15 residues. V lost 4 bases, J lost 4 bases, and 6 bases stayed unmatched. The CDR3: CASSATGVITGELFF. As DNA, the CDR3 is TGTGCCAGCAGCGCGACAGGGGTCATCACCGGGGAGCTGTTTTTT.

The rearrangement links TRBV20-1 to TRBJ2-1; no clear D gene. The length of the CDR3 is 11 residues. Germline V gives CDR1 DFQATT, CDR2 SNEGSKA (reference sequence). Trimming cost V 7 bases and J 6 bases, with 10 bases left between them. The CDR3 sequence is CSVSRRNEQFF. CDR3 DNA sequence: TGCAGTGTTTCTCGCCGCAATGAGCAGTTCTTC.

The chain joins TRBV27 to TRBJ2-7, with TRBD2 matching 7 bases. In germline, CDR1 is MNHEY, CDR2 SMNVEV (reference sequence). The V segment lost 2 bases and the J segment 3 bases; nucleotides outside the gene matches: 13. The CDR3 consists of 17 residues. The CDR3 sequence is CASSLGGDFRGYYEQYF. CDR3 nucleotides: TGTGCCAGCAGTTTAGGGGGGGACTTCCGAGGTTACTACGAGCAGTACTTC.

The chain links TRBV30 to TRBJ1-1, with a possible D match to TRBD1 (6 bases). CDR3 length equals 12 residues. Germline CDR1 and CDR2: GTSNPN and SVGIG (reference sequence). With 4 bases removed from V and 3 bases from J, the gap between germline ends came to 9 bases. CDR3 protein: CAWKGGDTEAFF. The CDR3 DNA sequence: TGTGCCTGGAAGGGGGGGGACACTGAAGCTTTCTTT. The full variable domain, its missing parts supplied by reference TRBV30 and TRBJ1-1, is SQTIHQWPATLVQPVGSPLSLECTVEGTSNPNLYWYRQAAGRGLQLLFYSVGIGQISSEVPQNLSASRPQDRQFILSSKKLLLSDSGFYLCAWKGGDTEAFFGQGTRLTVV.

The J gene is TRBJ1-6, the V gene TRBV9; D is ambiguous. Germline V gives CDR1 SGDLS, CDR2 YYNGEE. This CDR3 contains 16 residues. Trimming left V 3 bases short and J 4 bases short, with 14 bases between. CDR3 sequence (DNA): TGTGCCAGCAGCGGGGAGGACGGACTTTATAATTCACCCCTCCACTTT. Protein sequence: CASSGEDGLYNSPLHF. Combining the CDR3 with reference TRBV9 and TRBJ1-6 gives the whole variable domain DSGVTQTPKHLITATGQRVTLRCSPRSGDLSVYWYQQSLDQGLQFLIQYYNGEERAKGNILERFSAQQFPDLHSELNLSSLELGDSALYFCASSGEDGLYNSPLHFGNGTRLTVT.

This clone appeared a few times. The rearrangement uses TRBV2 and TRBJ1-2; 11 bases match TRBD1. V shed 4 bases, J shed 7 bases, and the junction held 14 bases outside the gene matches. Germline loops: CDR1 SNHLY, CDR2 FYNNEI. The CDR3 loop spans 17 amino acids. For the CDR3, the DNA is TGTGCCAGCAGTGGGGTGGACAGGGGGCTGAGAGAGAGTGGCTACACCTTC. The encoded protein is CASSGVDRGLRESGYTF.

The chain carries TRBV19 and TRBJ2-2, with 8 positions matching TRBD1. The J segment lost 8 bases and the V segment lost 4 bases, leaving 9 bases of the junction unmatched. Germline values: CDR1 LNHDA, CDR2 SQIVND (reference sequence). This CDR3 is built from 15 residues. CDR3 protein: CASSSQGAFLGELFF. CDR3 nucleotide sequence: TGTGCCAGTAGTAGCCAGGGGGCTTTCTTGGGGGAGCTGTTTTTT.

The chain uses TRBV5-6 and TRBJ2-5; D unresolved. Germline CDR1 and CDR2: SGHDT and YYEEEE. Trimming took 0 bases from V and 4 from J, leaving 16 bases between them. The CDR3 spans 16 residues. The CDR3 DNA follows: TGTGCCAGCAGCTTGGGTACCCTCAGGTCCAGAGAGACCCAGTACTTC. Translated, it gives CASSLGTLRSRETQYF.

V usage is TRBV18 and J usage is TRBJ1-5, with 10 bases aligning to TRBD1. From germline, CDR1 is KGHSH and CDR2 LQKENI. Trimming removed 6 bases from V and 6 bases from J; junction bases left unmatched: 14. The CDR3 is 17 residues long. The CDR3 DNA sequence: TGTGCCAGCTCCACGGACAGGGGGATCTCACTCAGTCAGCCCCAGCATTTT. Its translation is CASSTDRGISLSQPQHF.

The chain joins TRBV6-5 to TRBJ2-5; D not certain. From germline, CDR1 is MNHEY and CDR2 SVGAGI. V gave up 0 bases and J gave up 5 bases, with 7 bases separating them. The CDR3 is 13 residues long. CDR3 nucleotides: TGTGCCAGCAGTTACTCGGAGAGGGAGACCCAGTACTTC. Protein: CASSYSERETQYF.

The CDR3 bases are TGTGCCAGTCCGATATATAGGAACACTGAAGCTTTCTTT. Protein: CASPIYRNTEAFF. The chain couples TRBV7-9 to TRBJ1-1; D is unresolved. Trimming took off 9 bases at V and 1 base at J, with 12 bases between the two ends. Looked up from germline, CDR1 is SEHNR and CDR2 is FQNEAQ (reference sequence). This CDR3 spans 13 amino acids.

The chain is built from TRBV9 and TRBJ1-1, with D unclear. Germline V gives CDR1 SGDLS, CDR2 YYNGEE. CDR3 length: 14 amino acids. V lost 0 bases, J lost 4 bases, and 10 bases lay in between. CDR3 nucleotide sequence: TGTGCCAGCAGCGTAGCCCCGACTAGCACTGAAGCTTTCTTT. Residues: CASSVAPTSTEAFF.

The V gene is TRBV7-2, the J gene TRBJ1-2, with unresolved D. V lost 4 bases to trimming and J lost 8 bases, with 17 bases between them. This CDR3 is 14 amino acids long. Germline lookup yields CDR1 SGHTA and CDR2 FQGNSA. The CDR3 sequence is CASSSLGISGGYTF. CDR3 coding DNA: TGTGCCAGCAGCTCCCTCGGGATAAGCGGGGGCTACACCTTC.

The CDR3 loop is CASYSPTASSYNEQFF. In nucleotides, the CDR3 is TGTGCCAGCTACAGCCCGACCGCAAGCTCCTACAATGAGCAGTTCTTC. This rearrangement joins TRBV5-4 to TRBJ2-1; D unresolved. CDR3 size: 16 residues. Deletions cut 7 bases from V and 0 bases from J, with 17 bases between. Germline lookup yields CDR1 SGHNT and CDR2 YYREEE (reference sequence).

J is TRBJ1-3 and V is TRBV5-4; D might be TRBD1 (6 bases). The CDR3 sequence is 16 residues long. V was shortened by 1 base and J by 0 bases, with 11 bases between the two germline ends. Germline V CDR1 and CDR2: SGHNT, YYREEE (reference sequence). CDR3 bases: TGTGCCAGCAGCTTGCCGGGGGCGAGCTCTGGAAACACCATATATTTT. Translated: CASSLPGASSGNTIYF.

This chain uses TRBV5-1 with TRBJ2-2, with 7 positions matching TRBD2. The CDR3 runs to 14 residues. Germline V lookup: CDR1 SGHRS, CDR2 YFSETQ. The V segment lost 0 bases and the J segment 5 bases; nucleotides outside the gene matches: 1. CDR3 nucleotides: TGCGCCAGCAGCTTGGAAGCGGGGACCGGGGAGCTGTTTTTT. This sequence encodes CASSLEAGTGELFF.

This chain connects TRBV7-9 to TRBJ1-2; a weak D match, TRBD1 (6 bases). Germline loops: CDR1 SEHNR, CDR2 FQNEAQ (reference sequence). This CDR3 is built from 15 residues. Trimming pared 1 base from V and 6 bases from J, leaving 15 bases between. As DNA, the CDR3 is TGTGCCAGCAGCTTAGGGTCAACAGGGTATGATGGCTACACCTTC. Translated: CASSLGSTGYDGYTF. The entire variable domain, with the rest obtained from reference TRBV7-9 and TRBJ1-2, is as follows: DTGVSQNPRHKITKRGQNVTFRCDPISEHNRLYWYRQTLGQGPEFLTYFQNEAQLEKSRLLSDRFSAERPKGSFSTLEIQRTEQGDSAMYLCASSLGSTGYDGYTFGSGTRLTVV.

This clone has just a few counts. V and J are TRBV6-1 and TRBJ2-7, with 9 nucleotides matching TRBD2. The J segment lost 3 bases and the V segment lost 1 base, leaving 7 bases of the junction unmatched. There are 16 residues in the CDR3. Germline CDR1 MNHNS, CDR2 SASEGT. CDR3 loop: CASSEDPGLAIYEQYF. The DNA of the CDR3 is TGTGCCAGCAGTGAAGACCCGGGACTAGCTATCTACGAGCAGTACTTC.

The chain recombines TRBV6-6 with TRBJ2-7, with TRBD1 as a possible D gene (6 bases). V dropped 5 bases and J dropped 4 bases, with 15 bases sitting between them. The CDR3 contains 14 residues. Germline V gene lookup returns CDR1 MNHNY and CDR2 SVGAGI (reference sequence). CDR3 amino acids: CASSDRQATYEQYF. In nucleotides, the CDR3 is TGTGCCAGCAGTGATCGACAGGCGACTTACGAGCAGTACTTC.

V is TRBV2 and J is TRBJ2-2; D gene unclear. The CDR3 loop spans 12 amino acids. V was pared by 5 bases and J by 7 bases, with 8 bases between. Per germline, CDR1 SNHLY and CDR2 FYNNEI. The CDR3 nucleotides read TGTGCCAGCAGTCCCCGGTACGGGGAGCTGTTTTTT. It encodes CASSPRYGELFF. Drawing the rest from reference TRBV2 and TRBJ2-2, the complete variable domain is EPEVTQTPSHQVTQMGQEVILRCVPISNHLYFYWYRQILGQKVEFLVSFYNNEISEKSEIFDDQFSVERPDGSNFTLKIRSTKLEDSAMYFCASSPRYGELFFGEGSRLTVL.

This clone was counted a few times. The DNA for the CDR3 is TGTGCCAGCAGCCAGGGGACTAGCGGGGAGTATTTT. Translated, it gives CASSQGTSGEYF. V and J are TRBV4-2 and TRBJ2-3; 13 bases agree with TRBD2. There are 12 residues in the CDR3. Germline V gene data show CDR1 as LGHNA and CDR2 as YNFKEQ. The junction had 1 base not matched to a gene; V was cut back by 3 bases and J by 13 bases.

The J gene is TRBJ1-2, the V gene TRBV19; D perhaps matches TRBD1 (6 bases). Germline assignment: CDR1 LNHDA and CDR2 SQIVND (reference sequence). The germline V and J ends were trimmed by 4 bases and 0 bases, with 12 bases remaining between them. There are 15 residues in the CDR3. In DNA form, the CDR3 reads TGTGCCAGTAGTAAGGGGGAAATCCCTAACTATGGCTACACCTTC. The encoded protein is CASSKGEIPNYGYTF. The full variable domain, its missing parts supplied by reference TRBV19 and TRBJ1-2, is DGGITQSPKYLFRKEGQNVTLSCEQNLNHDAMYWYRQDPGQGLRLIYYSQIVNDFQKGDIAEGYSVSREKKESFPLTVTSAQKNPTAFYLCASSKGEIPNYGYTFGSGTRLTVV.

The DNA for the CDR3 is TGTGCCAGCAGGACTAGCGGGGAGGTCGGGGAGCTGTTTTTT. Translation gives CASRTSGEVGELFF. The chain couples TRBV6-5 to TRBJ2-2, with 11 bases lining up with TRBD2. CDR3 length: 14 residues. V trimming: 6 bases; J trimming: 7 bases; junction bases outside the gene matches: 4. Per germline, CDR1 MNHEY and CDR2 SVGAGI.